This entry lists 21 T cell receptor beta chains sequenced from one sample in a study of tumor-infiltrating lymphocytes in localized non-small cell lung cancer. Libraries were prepared by immunoSEQ multiplex PCR; TCRdb keeps only in-frame clonotypes and omits some of them. The table has 6,000 to 8,500 clones, over 50% seen once. Sequenced input: lung tumor tissue. The receptor set was obtained from a human donor with non-small cell lung cancer.

This clone is large within its sample. Other DNA sequences in this specimen translate into the identical CDR3. The V gene is TRBV6-1, the J gene TRBJ1-1; D is unclear. This CDR3 contains 14 residues. Trimming shortened V by 2 bases and J by 0 bases, and 7 bases separated the two germline ends. CDR1 is MNHNS and CDR2 is SASEGT in the germline V gene. CDR3 nucleotide sequence: TGTGCCAGCAGTGAACTACGGTTGAACACTGAAGCTTTCTTT. Translating gives CASSELRLNTEAFF.

The chain combines TRBV5-6 with TRBJ2-7; TRBD1 matches at 10 bases. Germline assignment: CDR1 SGHDT and CDR2 YYEEEE. There are 16 residues in the CDR3. V lost 4 bases to trimming and J lost 5 bases; unmatched junction nucleotides: 12. CDR3 loop: CASSGAEGGQGNEQYF. CDR3 in DNA: TGTGCCAGCAGCGGAGCCGAGGGGGGACAGGGGAACGAGCAGTACTTC.

Only a few counts were recorded for this clone. This chain joins TRBV18 and TRBJ1-2; D is perhaps TRBD1 (6 bases). This CDR3 is built from 13 residues. With 4 bases removed from V and 8 bases from J, the gap between germline ends came to 14 bases. Germline V CDR1 and CDR2: KGHSH, LQKENI. For the CDR3, the DNA is TGTGCCAGCTCACGGGAGAGCGGGGGCGGCTACACCTTC. The encoded protein is CASSRESGGGYTF. The full variable domain, completed using reference TRBV18 and TRBJ1-2, is NAGVMQNPRHLVRRRGQEARLRCSPMKGHSHVYWYRQLPEEGLKFMVYLQKENIIDESGMPKERFSAEFPKEGPSILRIQQVVRGDSAAYFCASSRESGGGYTFGSGTRLTVV.

The chain links TRBV7-2 to TRBJ2-7; a possible D gene is TRBD2 (5 bases). Germline V gene sequence: CDR1 SGHTA, CDR2 FQGNSA. Between the trimmed V and J ends, which lost 4 bases and 0 bases, there was a span of 10 bases. There are 14 residues in the CDR3. The CDR3 region has the DNA TGTGCCAGCAGCTGGTGGGAGAGCTCCTACGAGCAGTACTTC. Its translation: CASSWWESSYEQYF.

Within the sample, this clone is large. J is TRBJ1-1 and V is TRBV19; the D gene is possibly TRBD1 (5 bases). Germline V gives CDR1 LNHDA, CDR2 SQIVND (reference sequence). Trimming removed 3 bases at V and 11 bases at J, with 19 bases between. The CDR3 loop spans 14 amino acids. DNA for the CDR3: TGTGCCAGTAGTATTGTCGCAGGGCCGGACCCCGCTTTCTTT. It codes for CASSIVAGPDPAFF.

The chain is built from TRBV5-8 and TRBJ2-2; 9 bases match TRBD1. CDR1 is SGHTS and CDR2 is YDEGEE in the germline V gene. The V segment lost 4 bases and the J segment 5 bases; nucleotides outside the gene matches: 12. The length of the CDR3 is 17 residues. CDR3 bases: TGTGCCAGCAGCGGAAGTAAGCGACAGGGGGGAACCGGGGAGCTGTTTTTT. Amino acids: CASSGSKRQGGTGELFF.

The V and J genes are TRBV2 and TRBJ1-2; TRBD1 agrees at 10 bases. CDR1 and CDR2 (germline): SNHLY, FYNNEI. This CDR3 is built from 13 residues. V lost 8 bases, J lost 4 bases, and 4 bases stayed unmatched. CDR3 nucleotide sequence: TGTGCCAGCGCCGGGACAGGGGCCTATGGCTACACCTTC. It encodes CASAGTGAYGYTF.

The rearrangement joins TRBV29-1 to TRBJ1-1; TRBD1 might be the D (5 bases). The length of the CDR3 is 12 residues. V lost 8 bases to trimming and J lost 3 bases, with 13 bases between them. Germline CDR1 SQVTM, CDR2 ANQGSEA. The CDR3 DNA reads as TGCAGCTGCAGGGATCTTTACACTGAAGCTTTCTTT. Amino acid sequence: CSCRDLYTEAFF.

This clone has just a few counts. This rearrangement joins TRBV7-9 to TRBJ2-7; D gene ambiguous. Trimming took off 6 bases at V and 2 bases at J, with 11 bases between the two ends. The CDR3 runs to 13 residues. From germline, CDR1 is SEHNR and CDR2 FQNEAQ (reference sequence). The CDR3 sequence: CASSSQVTYEQYF. In nucleotides, the CDR3 is TGTGCCAGCAGTTCCCAGGTTACCTACGAGCAGTACTTC.

This clone was detected once. The chain combines TRBV29-1 with TRBJ2-7, with D hard to call. Per germline, CDR1 SQVTM and CDR2 ANQGSEA. The ends were cut back, 0 bases at V and 0 bases at J, with 9 bases in the middle. The CDR3 runs 14 residues. The CDR3 nucleotides read TGCAGCGTTGAAGAGGGGTTCAGCTCCTACGAGCAGTACTTC. Protein: CSVEEGFSSYEQYF.

The chain uses TRBV4-2 and TRBJ2-6; possible D gene TRBD1, 5 bases. Germline V CDR1 and CDR2: LGHNA, YNFKEQ. V lost 0 bases to trimming and J lost 0 bases, with 6 bases between them. This CDR3 is 16 amino acids long. The CDR3 DNA sequence: TGTGCCAGCAGCCAAGAGCAGGGCTCTGGGGCCAACGTCCTGACTTTC. Translation gives CASSQEQGSGANVLTF.

The rearrangement uses TRBV6-4 and TRBJ2-7; D is unclear. This CDR3 contains 13 residues. Trimming removed 5 bases at V and 6 bases at J, with 14 bases between. Germline assignment: CDR1 MRHNA and CDR2 SNTAGT. The CDR3 sequence: CASSFGRPPEQYF. The CDR3 bases are TGTGCCAGCAGTTTTGGACGGCCTCCCGAGCAGTACTTC.

This clone came up once. The chain is built from TRBV7-6 and TRBJ2-3; perhaps TRBD2 as D (5 bases). The CDR3 consists of 15 residues. V lost 5 bases, J lost 3 bases, and 15 bases lay in between. Germline CDR1 and CDR2: SGHVS and FNYEAQ. CDR3 in amino acids: CASSISGSETDTQYF. CDR3 in DNA: TGTGCCAGCAGCATTTCTGGGAGCGAGACAGATACGCAGTATTTT.

The rearrangement links TRBV10-2 to TRBJ1-5; 9 nucleotides align to TRBD1. V lost 6 bases and J lost 0; bases outside the gene matches: 3. CDR1 is WSHSY, CDR2 SAAADI, per germline. This CDR3 contains 15 residues. In nucleotides, the CDR3 is TGCGCCAGCAGACGGACAGGGGATAGCAATCAGCCCCAGCATTTT. Translated, it gives CASRRTGDSNQPQHF.

This clone was seen more than once but under ten times. The V gene is TRBV7-6, the J gene TRBJ2-2; 12 positions agree with TRBD2. The junction had 3 bases not matched to a gene; V was cut back by 1 base and J by 0 bases. This CDR3 has 18 amino acids. CDR1 and CDR2 from the germline V gene are SGHVS and FNYEAQ. CDR3 in amino acids: CASSLVLAGGTNTGELFF. The CDR3 DNA reads as TGTGCCAGCAGCTTAGTTCTAGCGGGGGGGACGAACACCGGGGAGCTGTTTTTT. Full variable domain (remainder filled in from reference TRBV7-6 and TRBJ2-2): GAGVSQSPRYKVTKRGQDVALRCDPISGHVSLYWYRQALGQGPEFLTYFNYEAQQDKSGLPNDRFSAERPEGSISTLTIQRTEQRDSAMYRCASSLVLAGGTNTGELFFGEGSRLTVL.

The J gene is TRBJ2-3, the V gene TRBV11-3; 8 bases align to TRBD1. Per germline, CDR1 SGHNT and CDR2 YENEEA. CDR3 length equals 15 residues. Germline trimming cut 4 bases from V and 0 bases from J; bases unmatched to any gene: 3. CDR3 DNA: TGTGCCAGCAGCTACCGGACAGGGAGCACAGATACGCAGTATTTT. It is translated as CASSYRTGSTDTQYF.

The CDR3 region is CASSSRPQPIYGYTF. The CDR3 bases are TGTGCCAGCAGCTCACGACCACAGCCGATCTATGGCTACACCTTC. The V and J genes are TRBV7-9 and TRBJ1-2; no reliable D call. The CDR3 is 15 residues long. The V gene's germline CDR1 is SEHNR and CDR2 FQNEAQ (reference sequence). Trimming removed 4 bases from V and 4 bases from J, with 16 bases in between. The complete variable domain, with remaining parts taken from reference TRBV7-9 and TRBJ1-2, reads DTGVSQNPRHKITKRGQNVTFRCDPISEHNRLYWYRQTLGQGPEFLTYFQNEAQLEKSRLLSDRFSAERPKGSFSTLEIQRTEQGDSAMYLCASSSRPQPIYGYTFGSGTRLTVV.

The rearrangement uses TRBV7-9 and TRBJ1-2, with TRBD1 matching 12 bases. CDR1 SEHNR and CDR2 FQNEAQ come from the germline V gene (reference sequence). This CDR3 has 16 residues. V trimming: 5 bases; J trimming: 4 bases; junction bases outside the gene matches: 8. CDR3 coding DNA: TGTGCCAGCAGCCAGACCGGGACAGGGGGCGGCTATGGCTACACCTTC. Amino acids: CASSQTGTGGGYGYTF.

This clone was seen only a few times. The V and J genes are TRBV6-6 and TRBJ1-1, with 7 bases that match TRBD1. The CDR3 sequence is 14 residues long. Germline-derived CDR1 and CDR2 are MNHNY and SVGAGI (reference sequence). Losses at the gene ends were 4 bases for V and 6 bases for J; bases not matched to a gene: 8. Written as DNA, the CDR3 is TGTGCCAGCAGTTCTCCTGACAGGGCGGCTGAAGCTTTCTTT. Amino acids: CASSSPDRAAEAFF.

The rearrangement uses TRBV13 and TRBJ2-1, with D hard to call. Germline CDR1 is PRHDT and CDR2 is FYEKMQ (reference sequence). CDR3 size: 15 residues. Between the trimmed V and J ends, which lost 5 bases and 0 bases, there was a span of 11 bases. DNA of the CDR3: TGTGCCAGCAGCAAATCACTGAGCTCCTACAATGAGCAGTTCTTC. Translated, it gives CASSKSLSSYNEQFF.

V gene TRBV7-9 combines with J gene TRBJ2-1; D not certain. Germline V lookup: CDR1 SEHNR, CDR2 FQNEAQ (reference sequence). Trimming shortened V by 5 bases and J by 0 bases, and 11 bases separated the two germline ends. The CDR3 has 15 residues. CDR3 nucleotides: TGTGCCAGCAGCCGCCCTAGATCCTCCTACAATGAGCAGTTCTTC. Translating it yields CASSRPRSSYNEQFF.